This TCR beta chain came from a study of T cells in localized non-small cell lung cancer. Some clones are missing from TCRdb's copy, which holds only in-frame ones; the method was immunoSEQ multiplex PCR. This sample yields fewer than 25,000 clones, of which roughly nine tenths are seen a single time; 1.1% belongs to the top ten. V was trimmed by 0 bases and J by 3 bases, leaving 9 bases between them. The CDR3 has 14 amino acids. Germline V lookup: CDR1 SGHDT, CDR2 YYEEEE. The clonotype originates from a woman aged 40 to 75 with stage I lung adenocarcinoma. This specimen consisted of peripheral blood, obtained before any cancer treatment. The rearrangement links TRBV5-6 to TRBJ1-2, with a weak D call TRBD1 (5 bases). The CDR3 reads CASSLEGLDYGYTF. The CDR3, as DNA: TGTGCCAGCAGCTTGGAGGGGTTGGACTATGGCTACACCTTC.